The source of this T cell receptor beta chain is a study of T cell responses to AZD1222 COVID-19 vaccine. Measured with immunoSEQ multiplex PCR; TCRdb has only the in-frame clones, and not every one. Among about 69,000 clones listed, around four fifths were seen once. On this clone itself: Its antigen is undetermined.

Notes on the study in general: Reports say nearly half of spike-specific TCRs go after unmutated variant regions. The donor group comprised mostly white British people and more females; the analysis possibly underestimated clonal diversity.

Germline assignment: CDR1 SGHRS and CDR2 YFSETQ. The CDR3 contains 15 residues. V was clipped by 5 bases and J by 3 bases; unmatched bases: 7. V gene TRBV5-1 combines with J gene TRBJ1-2; 10 bases match TRBD1. This receptor was taken from an adult who received the AZD1222 COVID-19 vaccine. This specimen consisted of peripheral blood, obtained 28 days after the second AZD1222 dose. The CDR3 is CASRPTGGGYYGYTF. CDR3 bases: TGCGCCAGCAGACCGACAGGGGGCGGTTACTATGGCTACACCTTC.